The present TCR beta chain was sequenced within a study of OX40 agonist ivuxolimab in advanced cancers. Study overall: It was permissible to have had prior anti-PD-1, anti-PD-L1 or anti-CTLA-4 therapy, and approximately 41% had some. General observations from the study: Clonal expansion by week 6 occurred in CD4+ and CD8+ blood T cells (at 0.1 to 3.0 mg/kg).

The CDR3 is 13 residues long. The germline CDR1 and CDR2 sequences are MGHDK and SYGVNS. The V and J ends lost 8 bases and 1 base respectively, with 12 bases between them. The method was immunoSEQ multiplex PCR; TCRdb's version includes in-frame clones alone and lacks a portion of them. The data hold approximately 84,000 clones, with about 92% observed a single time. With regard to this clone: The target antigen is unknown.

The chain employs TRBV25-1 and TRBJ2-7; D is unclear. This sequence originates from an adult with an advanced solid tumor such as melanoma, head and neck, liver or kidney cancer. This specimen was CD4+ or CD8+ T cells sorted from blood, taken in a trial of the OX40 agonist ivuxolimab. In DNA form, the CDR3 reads TGTGCCAGCGCCTTGGATCCTTCCTACGAGCAGTACTTC. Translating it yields CASALDPSYEQYF.